This record concerns one TCR beta chain sequence. Its antigen is not known. V shed 8 bases, J shed 5 bases, and the junction held 9 bases outside the gene matches. The CDR3 has 16 residues. Germline V CDR1 and CDR2: LNHNV, YYDKDF (reference sequence). Using immunoSEQ multiplex PCR, the repertoire was profiled, and TCRdb retains in-frame clones only, with some absent. The sample has about 50,000 clones; roughly nine tenths are singletons. The data originate from a study of OX40 agonist ivuxolimab in advanced cancers. Study-level information: Ivuxolimab, which is an agonistic anti-OX40 (CD134) antibody, was administered to the patients. Study results and caveats: Clonal expansion was among the lowest in partial responders at 0.1-3.0 mg/kg, especially CD8+. Not determined was the antigen specificity of the expanded peripheral T cells. A proportion of nonresponders additionally exhibited low normalized T-cell clonal expansion.

V gene TRBV15 combines with J gene TRBJ2-1, with 13 positions matching TRBD2. The sequencing here drew on CD4+ or CD8+ T cells sorted from blood, taken in a trial of the OX40 agonist ivuxolimab. The receptor comes from an adult with an advanced solid tumor such as melanoma, head and neck, liver or kidney cancer. CDR3 bases: TGTGCCACCCAGACTAGCGGGAGGAGATTGGACAATGAGCAGTTCTTC. This translates into CATQTSGRRLDNEQFF.